These 28 T cell receptor beta chains came from one sample sequenced in a study of blood T cell repertoires in COVID-19. TCRdb's table, derived via immunoSEQ multiplex PCR, lists solely in-frame clones and lacks some. The sample gives roughly 160,000 clones, over 75% of which show up once; about 7% is in the top ten. Sequencing was performed on PBMCs or T cells enriched from blood (not recorded which). The receptors derive from a woman in her forties or fifties who had recovered from COVID-19.

This chain's CDR3 is CASSLNTAYNEQFF. CDR3 DNA: TGTGCCAGCAGCTTAAATACAGCCTACAATGAGCAGTTCTTC. The rearrangement links TRBV7-9 to TRBJ2-1; D is undetermined. V lost 2 bases and J lost 2, with 7 bases in between. CDR3 length: 14 residues. Germline loops: CDR1 SEHNR, CDR2 FQNEAQ (reference sequence). Combining the CDR3 with reference TRBV7-9 and TRBJ2-1 gives the whole variable domain DTGVSQNPRHKITKRGQNVTFRCDPISEHNRLYWYRQTLGQGPEFLTYFQNEAQLEKSRLLSDRFSAERPKGSFSTLEIQRTEQGDSAMYLCASSLNTAYNEQFFGPGTRLTVL.

This clone is a singleton in its sample. The chain employs TRBV5-1 and TRBJ1-1, with 9 bases aligning to TRBD1. The CDR3 has 18 residues. J was trimmed by 1 base and V by 4 bases; bases with no gene match: 14. The germline V gene has CDR1 SGHRS and CDR2 YFSETQ. CDR3 in amino acids: CASSLNTLGQGRNTEAFF. In DNA form, the CDR3 reads TGCGCCAGCAGCCTCAATACCCTCGGACAGGGGCGGAACACTGAAGCTTTCTTT.

J is TRBJ2-4 and V is TRBV6-2 or TRBV6-3; 12 bases align to TRBD1. CDR1 is MNHEY, CDR2 SVGEGT, per germline. The length of the CDR3 is 18 residues. Trimming removed 4 bases from V and 12 bases from J; junction bases left unmatched: 19. CDR3 amino acids: CASSSAGTGGTEGPSQYF. CDR3 DNA: TGTGCCAGCAGTTCCGCCGGGACAGGGGGCACAGAAGGTCCTAGTCAGTACTTC.

The sample holds a few counts of this clone. The J gene is TRBJ1-4, the V gene TRBV15; D might be TRBD1 (5 bases). V was clipped by 2 bases and J by 7 bases, with 14 bases between them. Germline CDR1 is LNHNV and CDR2 is YYDKDF (reference sequence). This CDR3 is 15 amino acids long. The CDR3 loop reads CATSRFRQGGEKLFF. CDR3 sequence (DNA): TGTGCCACCAGCAGATTCCGGCAGGGCGGTGAAAAACTGTTTTTT.

The gene calls are TRBV30 and TRBJ1-2, with D perhaps matching TRBD1 (5 bases). Germline lookup yields CDR1 GTSNPN and CDR2 SVGIG (reference sequence). The germline V and J ends were trimmed by 0 bases and 0 bases, with 17 bases remaining between them. CDR3 length: 17 amino acids. This chain's CDR3 is CAWSVGVRGTANYGYTF. CDR3 DNA: TGTGCCTGGAGTGTCGGGGTCCGCGGGACTGCTAACTATGGCTACACCTTC.

The CDR3 reads CASSPLSRGSSTDTQYF. The CDR3 DNA sequence: TGTGCCAGCAGTCCACTGTCCAGGGGTTCTAGCACAGATACGCAGTATTTT. The chain combines TRBV27 with TRBJ2-3; D is perhaps TRBD1 (6 bases). CDR1 is MNHEY, CDR2 SMNVEV, per germline (reference sequence). The CDR3 contains 17 residues. Trimming pared 5 bases from V and 0 bases from J, leaving 18 bases between.

V is TRBV3-1 (or the pseudogene TRBV3-2) and J is TRBJ2-1, with TRBD2 identical over 9 bases. Germline V gives CDR1 LGHDT, CDR2 YNNKEL (reference sequence). The CDR3 sequence is 16 residues long. The V and J ends lost 4 bases and 7 bases, in that order; junction bases with no gene match: 11. Here the CDR3 reads CASSPPNGLAGNEQFF. The CDR3 bases are TGTGCCAGCAGCCCCCCCAACGGGCTAGCGGGAAATGAGCAGTTCTTC.

The J gene is TRBJ2-3, the V gene TRBV7-2; D possibly corresponds to TRBD1 (5 bases). The V gene lost 6 bases and the J gene lost 4 bases, with 14 bases spanning the gap. The CDR3 has 14 amino acids. Germline assignment: CDR1 SGHTA and CDR2 FQGNSA. In DNA, the CDR3 is TGTGCCAGCAGTTTCTACGACAGATCAGATACGCAGTATTTT. It codes for CASSFYDRSDTQYF.

This clone was found once. This sequence joins TRBV7-2 and TRBJ1-1, with D tentatively TRBD1 (5 bases). The germline V gene encodes CDR1 SGHTA and CDR2 FQGNSA. This CDR3 is built from 14 residues. V was trimmed by 3 bases and J by 6 bases, leaving 14 bases between them. The CDR3 is CASSLGPRGSEAFF. The CDR3, as DNA: TGTGCCAGCAGCTTGGGTCCTAGGGGATCTGAAGCTTTCTTT.

This chain joins TRBV5-1 and TRBJ1-1; tentatively, D is TRBD1 (6 bases). Germline V gene lookup returns CDR1 SGHRS and CDR2 YFSETQ. Between the trimmed V and J ends, which lost 4 bases and 0 bases, there was a span of 19 bases. This CDR3 has 17 amino acids. The CDR3 loop reads CASSNRPTGTLNTEAFF. The CDR3 DNA is TGCGCCAGCAGCAACCGGCCGACCGGGACACTGAACACTGAAGCTTTCTTT.

The CDR3, as DNA: TGTGCCTCGGGACTCCCGAACACTGAAGCTTTCTTT. This sequence encodes CASGLPNTEAFF. This rearrangement joins TRBV30 to TRBJ1-1, with TRBD1 as a possible D gene (5 bases). The CDR3 extends over 12 amino acids. Trimming left V 7 bases short and J 1 base short, with 10 bases between. Germline V gene sequence: CDR1 GTSNPN, CDR2 SVGIG (reference sequence).

The chain joins TRBV30 to TRBJ1-4; 7 bases are shared with TRBD1. Per germline, CDR1 GTSNPN and CDR2 SVGIG (reference sequence). The CDR3 totals 15 residues. V was pared by 0 bases and J by 5 bases, with 6 bases of the junction left unmatched. The CDR3 spells CAWSVSRGTNEKLFF. For the CDR3, the DNA is TGTGCCTGGAGTGTTTCCAGGGGGACGAATGAAAAACTGTTTTTT.

The genes are TRBV19 and TRBJ2-5, with D possibly matching TRBD1 (6 bases). The CDR3 totals 14 residues. Looked up from germline, CDR1 is LNHDA and CDR2 is SQIVND (reference sequence). V was trimmed by 5 bases and J by 5 bases, leaving 15 bases between them. CDR3: CASSLGQHLETQYF. The CDR3, as DNA: TGTGCCAGTAGTCTCGGACAGCATCTGGAGACCCAGTACTTC.

In this sample, this clone turned up a few times. V is TRBV28 and J is TRBJ1-1; no reliable D call. This CDR3 has 12 amino acids. CDR1 is MDHEN, CDR2 SYDVKM, per germline. V lost 2 bases and J 5 bases, leaving 6 bases between the germline ends. The CDR3 loop is CASSLALTEAFF. DNA for the CDR3: TGTGCCAGCAGTTTAGCGCTAACTGAAGCTTTCTTT.

V is TRBV24-1 and J is TRBJ2-5; TRBD1 agrees at 12 bases. The CDR3 runs to 17 residues. Trimming cost V 0 bases and J 5 bases; bases outside gene matches: 6. Germline V gene sequence: CDR1 KGHDR, CDR2 SFDVKD. The CDR3 coding sequence is TGTGCCACCAGTGATTTGCCGGGGACAGGGGGCATGGAGACCCAGTACTTC. This gives the protein CATSDLPGTGGMETQYF.

This rearrangement joins TRBV11-2 to TRBJ2-2, with 15 bases that match TRBD2. Germline loops: CDR1 SGHAT, CDR2 FQNNGV. With 5 bases clipped from V and 4 bases from J, the junction kept 11 bases outside the gene matches. The CDR3 is 19 amino acids. Here the CDR3 DNA reads TGTGCCAGCAGCATACAGCGGACTAGCGGGAGGGCCGTCACCGGGGAGCTGTTTTTT. This gives the protein CASSIQRTSGRAVTGELFF.

This sequence joins TRBV29-1 and TRBJ1-1; D call uncertain. The germline V gene has CDR1 SQVTM and CDR2 ANQGSEA. CDR3 length equals 13 residues. V lost 8 bases, J lost 0 bases, and 13 bases lay in between. For the CDR3, the DNA is TGCAGCATTGTGTCATTCATGAACACTGAAGCTTTCTTT. Amino acids: CSIVSFMNTEAFF.

This chain links TRBV10-3 with TRBJ1-4; D is unresolved. The CDR3 is 16 amino acids. With 2 bases removed from V and 3 bases from J, the gap between germline ends came to 13 bases. Germline CDR1 is ENHRY and CDR2 is SYGVKD. Here the CDR3 reads CAISEKGPGANEKLFF. CDR3 DNA: TGTGCCATCAGTGAGAAAGGGCCGGGAGCTAATGAAAAACTGTTTTTT.

V gene TRBV19 combines with J gene TRBJ2-1; 7 nucleotides agree with TRBD2. The V and J ends lost 6 bases and 5 bases, in that order; junction bases with no gene match: 13. The CDR3 runs to 16 residues. Germline V gives CDR1 LNHDA, CDR2 SQIVND (reference sequence). The CDR3 coding sequence is TGTGCCAGTAGAGACCTCGGGACTAAAACTCACAATGAGCAGTTCTTC. Amino acids: CASRDLGTKTHNEQFF.

The chain is built from TRBV30 and TRBJ1-6; D unclear. The CDR3 sequence is 13 residues long. Germline CDR1 is GTSNPN and CDR2 is SVGIG (reference sequence). The ends were cut back, 3 bases at V and 5 bases at J, with 8 bases in the middle. CDR3 coding DNA: TGTGCCTGGAGCAGGCAGGATAATTCACCCCTCCACTTT. Amino acid sequence: CAWSRQDNSPLHF.

This clone was counted once. V and J are TRBV5-1 and TRBJ1-1, with 9 bases lining up with TRBD1. Unmatched junction bases numbered 8, after V lost 0 bases and J lost 2 bases. Germline V lookup: CDR1 SGHRS, CDR2 YFSETQ. The CDR3 sequence is 17 residues long. This chain's CDR3 is CASSLVGTGTKNTEAFF. CDR3 nucleotides: TGCGCCAGCAGCTTGGTTGGGACAGGGACCAAAAACACTGAAGCTTTCTTT.

The chain is built from TRBV19 and TRBJ2-1, with 8 bases fitting TRBD2. Per germline, CDR1 LNHDA and CDR2 SQIVND (reference sequence). The CDR3 contains 15 residues. Trimming took 8 bases from V and 5 from J; bases not matched to a gene: 11. The CDR3 here is CASSRTGTSNNEQFF. The CDR3 nucleotides are TGTGCCAGTTCCCGGACGGGGACTAGTAACAATGAGCAGTTCTTC. Complete variable domain (other parts from reference TRBV19 and TRBJ2-1): DGGITQSPKYLFRKEGQNVTLSCEQNLNHDAMYWYRQDPGQGLRLIYYSQIVNDFQKGDIAEGYSVSREKKESFPLTVTSAQKNPTAFYLCASSRTGTSNNEQFFGPGTRLTVL.

V gene TRBV27 combines with J gene TRBJ1-4, with D possibly matching TRBD1 (6 bases). Germline values: CDR1 MNHEY, CDR2 SMNVEV (reference sequence). The CDR3 has 14 residues. V was trimmed by 5 bases and J by 8 bases, leaving 15 bases between them. CDR3 protein: CASSPLLQGEKLFF. CDR3 DNA sequence: TGTGCCAGCAGTCCACTCCTACAGGGAGAAAAACTGTTTTTT.

This clone was observed once. This rearrangement joins TRBV7-9 to TRBJ2-1, with D perhaps matching TRBD1 (6 bases). Deletions cut 5 bases from V and 0 bases from J, with 14 bases between. This CDR3 region has 16 residues. Per germline, CDR1 SEHNR and CDR2 FQNEAQ (reference sequence). CDR3 sequence (DNA): TGTGCCAGCAGCGGCCTAGGGGGAAGCTCCTACAATGAGCAGTTCTTC. As protein: CASSGLGGSSYNEQFF.

V usage is TRBV19 and J usage is TRBJ2-3; 7 bases map to TRBD1. This CDR3 comprises 13 residues. V lost 5 bases and J lost 11; bases outside the gene matches: 10. Germline-derived CDR1 and CDR2 are LNHDA and SQIVND (reference sequence). The CDR3 DNA reads as TGTGCCAGTAGTGTCGAGGGGGCGAGGGGGCAGTATTTT. It is translated as CASSVEGARGQYF.

This sequence joins TRBV11-3 and TRBJ2-3, with D maybe TRBD2 (5 bases). Trimming removed 0 bases at V and 0 bases at J, with 10 bases between. CDR1 and CDR2 (germline): SGHNT, YENEEA. The CDR3 extends over 16 amino acids. CDR3 sequence reads: CASSLERDTSTDTQYF. CDR3 coding DNA: TGTGCCAGCAGCTTAGAACGGGATACTAGCACAGATACGCAGTATTTT.

This chain connects TRBV29-1 to TRBJ2-5, with D maybe TRBD1 (5 bases). The V end lost 7 bases, the J end lost 4 bases, and 7 bases lay between the germline ends. This CDR3 is 10 amino acids long. CDR1 and CDR2 (germline): SQVTM, ANQGSEA. CDR3 sequence: CSAQGETQYF. CDR3 nucleotides: TGCAGCGCTCAGGGAGAGACCCAGTACTTC.

The CDR3 is CASSGTGSINEQFF. CDR3 sequence (DNA): TGTGCCAGCAGTGGGACAGGGTCGATCAATGAGCAGTTCTTC. The V gene is TRBV25-1, the J gene TRBJ2-1; 8 bases agree with TRBD1. V lost 4 bases, J lost 6 bases, and 5 bases stayed unmatched. This CDR3 is built from 14 residues. Looked up from germline, CDR1 is MGHDK and CDR2 is SYGVNS.